This T cell receptor beta chain was recovered during a study of T cell changes during pregnancy in multiple sclerosis. Clones were read by immunoSEQ multiplex PCR, and TCRdb kept only the in-frame ones, dropping some. The sample has 65,000 to 95,000 clones, around 89% seen once. Germline CDR1 and CDR2: MDHEN and SYDVKM. The CDR3 loop spans 15 amino acids. Trimming took 6 bases from V and 4 from J; bases not matched to a gene: 11. The rearrangement uses TRBV28 and TRBJ1-2, with TRBD1 matching 7 bases. The clonotype comes from a female donor with multiple sclerosis, enrolled in a pregnancy study. The specimen comprised peripheral blood, sampled before pregnancy. For the CDR3, the DNA is TGTGCCAGCAGCTCCGGGACAGATCCCCTCTATGGCTACACCTTC. Protein sequence: CASSSGTDPLYGYTF.